This T cell receptor (beta chain) was identified in a study of T cell changes during pregnancy in multiple sclerosis. CDR1 and CDR2 from the germline V gene are MNHEY and SVGAGI. V lost 3 bases and J 2 bases, leaving 12 bases between the germline ends. CDR3 length: 15 residues. The protocol was immunoSEQ multiplex PCR, while the TCRdb copy is restricted to in-frame clones and leaves out a portion. Among about 38,000 clones listed, 85% to 90% were seen once. Source: CD8+ T cells from peripheral blood mononuclear cells, taken in the third trimester of pregnancy. The receptor's source is a female donor with multiple sclerosis, enrolled in a pregnancy study. The J gene is TRBJ2-3, the V gene TRBV6-5; D perhaps matches TRBD2 (7 bases). The CDR3 is CASSYNGGATDTQYF. The CDR3 nucleotides read TGTGCCAGCAGTTATAATGGGGGGGCCACAGATACGCAGTATTTT.